One sample yielded the 23 T cell receptor beta chains listed below, sequenced in a study of vaccination effects on CD4 cells after COVID-19. TCRdb's copy holds only in-frame clones and misses some; the assay was immunoSEQ multiplex PCR. The profile shows about 38,000 clones, around 80% of them singletons. These receptors' targets are unknown. Using viral peptide pools, the ViraFEST assay grew out antigen-specific CD4+ T cells prior to sequencing. It was after 10 days of culture that CD4+ T cells were isolated. Of the BNT162b2 and mRNA-1273 vaccines, participants received two doses of one or the other. This specimen consisted of CD4+ T cells from PBMCs cultured with HCoV-NL63 spike peptides, obtained after COVID-19 vaccination. These receptors were collected from a human donor who received a COVID-19 vaccine. Some clones in this sample may be carry-over from other donors' samples.

The chain is built from TRBV5-6 and TRBJ1-1; D unclear. V shed 4 bases and J shed 0 bases, with 16 bases lying between them. This CDR3 has 16 residues. The germline V gene has CDR1 SGHDT and CDR2 YYEEEE. The CDR3 DNA sequence: TGTGCCAGCAGCCCGAAGCGGATGAACATGAACACTGAAGCTTTCTTT. Protein sequence: CASSPKRMNMNTEAFF.

This rearrangement joins TRBV11-3 to TRBJ2-2, with D perhaps TRBD1 (5 bases). V was clipped by 3 bases and J by 5 bases, with 10 bases between them. This CDR3 comprises 14 residues. Germline values: CDR1 SGHNT, CDR2 YENEEA. This CDR3 is CASSFQGRTGELFF. The DNA for the CDR3 is TGTGCCAGCAGCTTCCAGGGTCGGACCGGGGAGCTGTTTTTT.

This clone turned up a few times. V usage is TRBV4-1 and J usage is TRBJ2-7, with a possible D match to TRBD2 (6 bases). Germline values: CDR1 MGHRA, CDR2 YSYEKL. The V end was cut by 1 base, the J end by 4 bases, with 14 bases between. This CDR3 region has 15 residues. This CDR3 is CASSQGHSGLYEQYV. The CDR3 DNA sequence: TGCGCCAGCAGCCAAGGCCACAGCGGGCTATACGAGCAGTACGTC.

There are a few counts of this clone. The gene calls are TRBV6-5 and TRBJ1-5; no reliable D call. The CDR3 covers 13 residues. Trimming took off 7 bases at V and 0 bases at J, with 7 bases between the two ends. Germline V gene sequence: CDR1 MNHEY, CDR2 SVGAGI. CDR3 DNA: TGTGCCAGCAAACCGAGTAGCAATCAGCCCCAGCATTTT. Amino acid sequence: CASKPSSNQPQHF.

This clone was detected a few times. The chain employs TRBV2 and TRBJ1-4; no definite D call. Trimming took off 4 bases at V and 5 bases at J, with 8 bases between the two ends. Germline V CDR1 and CDR2: SNHLY, FYNNEI. This CDR3 is 13 amino acids long. The CDR3 region has the DNA TGTGCCAGCAGTGGCAGCAAGAATGAAAAACTGTTTTTT. Translation gives CASSGSKNEKLFF.

CDR3: CASSELTPSGNTIYF. The CDR3 region has the DNA TGTGCCAGCAGTGAGCTGACACCCTCTGGAAACACCATATATTTT. The chain couples TRBV2 to TRBJ1-3, with unresolved D. The CDR3 covers 15 residues. Trimming took 3 bases from V and 0 from J, leaving 9 bases between them. Looked up from germline, CDR1 is SNHLY and CDR2 is FYNNEI. Filled out from reference TRBV2 and TRBJ1-3, the complete variable domain reads EPEVTQTPSHQVTQMGQEVILRCVPISNHLYFYWYRQILGQKVEFLVSFYNNEISEKSEIFDDQFSVERPDGSNFTLKIRSTKLEDSAMYFCASSELTPSGNTIYFGEGSWLTVV.

This rearrangement joins TRBV9 to TRBJ1-3, with D unclear. Trimming took off 0 bases at V and 4 bases at J, with 5 bases between the two ends. The germline CDR1 and CDR2 sequences are SGDLS and YYNGEE. The CDR3 has 13 amino acids. CDR3 nucleotide sequence: TGTGCCAGCAGCGTAGATGTGGGAAACACCATATATTTT. Translated: CASSVDVGNTIYF. The variable domain in full, with the rest retrieved from reference TRBV9 and TRBJ1-3, is DSGVTQTPKHLITATGQRVTLRCSPRSGDLSVYWYQQSLDQGLQFLIQYYNGEERAKGNILERFSAQQFPDLHSELNLSSLELGDSALYFCASSVDVGNTIYFGEGSWLTVV.

The V and J genes are TRBV6-1 and TRBJ1-4, with D unresolved. From germline, CDR1 is MNHNS and CDR2 SASEGT. This CDR3 comprises 15 residues. V gave up 2 bases and J gave up 8 bases, with 15 bases separating them. The CDR3 DNA is TGTGCCAGCAGTGAAAGGTCGGGTCCGGGAGAAAAACTGTTTTTT. Translating gives CASSERSGPGEKLFF.

The chain combines TRBV4-3 with TRBJ1-6; D is uncertain. CDR1 is LGHNA and CDR2 is YSLEER in the germline V gene. The CDR3 extends over 13 amino acids. V dropped 0 bases and J dropped 11 bases, with 8 bases sitting between them. The CDR3 is CASSQDRDAPLHF. The DNA for the CDR3 is TGCGCCAGCAGCCAAGATCGGGATGCACCCCTCCACTTT.

The chain employs TRBV29-1 and TRBJ1-5; no reliable D call. The CDR3 covers 12 residues. The germline CDR1 and CDR2 sequences are SQVTM and ANQGSEA. V lost 4 bases and J 7 bases, leaving 11 bases between the germline ends. CDR3 loop: CSVGEGSQPQHF. The CDR3, as DNA: TGCAGCGTTGGAGAGGGATCACAGCCCCAGCATTTT.

V and J are TRBV4-1 and TRBJ1-4; 7 bases agree with TRBD1. J was trimmed by 5 bases and V by 5 bases; bases with no gene match: 5. This CDR3 has 14 amino acids. Germline lookup yields CDR1 MGHRA and CDR2 YSYEKL. The chain's CDR3 is CASSARQGNEKLFF. The CDR3 bases are TGCGCCAGCAGCGCCCGACAGGGCAATGAAAAACTGTTTTTT.

The V call is TRBV7-2, the J call TRBJ1-2, with 8 nucleotides matching TRBD1. The CDR3 sequence is 16 residues long. Germline lookup yields CDR1 SGHTA and CDR2 FQGNSA. The junction had 5 bases not matched to a gene; V was cut back by 2 bases and J by 0 bases. CDR3 DNA: TGTGCCAGCAGCTTAAGGGGACAGGCAGCTAACTATGGCTACACCTTC. The encoded protein is CASSLRGQAANYGYTF.

The rearrangement uses TRBV6-4 and TRBJ2-6; 7 nucleotides align to TRBD1. The V gene end was trimmed by 9 bases and the J gene end by 0 bases; junction bases not matched to a gene: 17. CDR3 length: 19 residues. CDR1 MRHNA and CDR2 SNTAGT come from the germline V gene. The CDR3: CASSSGQRLPSSGANVLTF. CDR3 DNA sequence: TGTGCCAGTTCGTCGGGACAGCGACTGCCGAGCTCTGGGGCCAACGTCCTGACTTTC.

This rearrangement joins TRBV20-1 to TRBJ2-1; D is tentatively TRBD1 or TRBD2 (5 bases each). V dropped 7 bases and J dropped 8 bases, with 12 bases sitting between them. Germline V lookup: CDR1 DFQATT, CDR2 SNEGSKA (reference sequence). This CDR3 region has 11 residues. This CDR3 reads CSVEGPDEQFF. In DNA, the CDR3 is TGCAGTGTTGAGGGGCCCGATGAGCAGTTCTTC.

The chain uses TRBV27 and TRBJ2-3; D is undetermined. Trimming took 4 bases from V and 0 from J, leaving 8 bases between them. The germline V gene has CDR1 MNHEY and CDR2 SMNVEV (reference sequence). The CDR3 is 14 residues long. The CDR3 nucleotides read TGTGCCAGCAGTTATCGTATTAGCACAGATACGCAGTATTTT. Its protein product is CASSYRISTDTQYF.

This chain links TRBV7-9 with TRBJ2-2, with a possible D match to TRBD1 (5 bases). The V gene's germline CDR1 is SEHNR and CDR2 FQNEAQ (reference sequence). CDR3 length: 16 amino acids. Trimming left V 4 bases short and J 4 bases short, with 16 bases between. CDR3 region: CASSSWTGQGTGELFF. In DNA, the CDR3 is TGTGCCAGCAGCTCGTGGACGGGCCAGGGCACCGGGGAGCTGTTTTTT. Full variable domain (remainder filled in from reference TRBV7-9 and TRBJ2-2): DTGVSQNPRHKITKRGQNVTFRCDPISEHNRLYWYRQTLGQGPEFLTYFQNEAQLEKSRLLSDRFSAERPKGSFSTLEIQRTEQGDSAMYLCASSSWTGQGTGELFFGEGSRLTVL.

V usage is TRBV29-1 and J usage is TRBJ2-5; the D call may be TRBD1 or TRBD2 (5 bases each). Trimming removed 3 bases at V and 5 bases at J, with 19 bases between. Looked up from germline, CDR1 is SQVTM and CDR2 is ANQGSEA. The CDR3 spans 15 residues. The CDR3 coding sequence is TGCAGCGTTGATCACGGGACGGCCCCTCGGGAGACCCAGTACTTC. Protein: CSVDHGTAPRETQYF.

This clone showed up just once. The chain links TRBV2 to TRBJ1-4; D gene ambiguous. Trimming removed 4 bases from V and 11 bases from J, with 8 bases in between. Germline CDR1 is SNHLY and CDR2 is FYNNEI. The CDR3 has 11 residues. The CDR3 sequence: CASSGNQKLFF. CDR3 in DNA: TGTGCCAGCAGTGGGAACCAGAAACTGTTTTTT.

This chain links TRBV3-1 (or the pseudogene TRBV3-2) with TRBJ2-2; 7 nucleotides line up with TRBD2. The CDR3 runs 17 residues. Per germline, CDR1 LGHDT and CDR2 YNNKEL (reference sequence). V gave up 0 bases and J gave up 0 bases; unmatched junction bases: 4. CDR3 DNA: TGTGCCAGCAGCCAAGATACGCTAGCGGCGAACACCGGGGAGCTGTTTTTT. Its protein product is CASSQDTLAANTGELFF.

The V call is TRBV11-2, the J call TRBJ1-6; 7 bases are a match to TRBD1. Germline V gene lookup returns CDR1 SGHAT and CDR2 FQNNGV. The CDR3 has 15 amino acids. V was clipped by 5 bases and J by 7 bases; unmatched bases: 8. The CDR3 coding sequence is TGTGCCAGCAGCCCACCCTGGGACAGAAATTCACCCCTCCACTTT. Translated, it gives CASSPPWDRNSPLHF.

The chain links TRBV3-1 (or the pseudogene TRBV3-2) to TRBJ2-2, with TRBD2 matching over 9 bases. Germline assignment: CDR1 LGHDT and CDR2 YNNKEL (reference sequence). The length of the CDR3 is 17 residues. With 3 bases clipped from V and 0 bases from J, the junction kept 5 bases outside the gene matches. The CDR3 is CASSHRLAGSNTGELFF. Here the CDR3 DNA reads TGTGCCAGCAGCCATCGTCTAGCGGGGTCGAACACCGGGGAGCTGTTTTTT.

The CDR3 bases are TGTGCCAGCTCGGGGGGGGACAGGGTTCGTGAAAAACTGTTTTTT. This encodes CASSGGDRVREKLFF. The J gene is TRBJ1-4, the V gene TRBV2, with 9 bases lining up with TRBD1. The germline gives CDR1 SNHLY, CDR2 FYNNEI. This CDR3 spans 15 amino acids. Trimming took 8 bases from V and 7 from J; bases not matched to a gene: 11.

The CDR3 sequence is CASSLTFAFTDTQYF. The CDR3 nucleotides are TGTGCCAGCAGCTTAACGTTCGCTTTCACAGATACGCAGTATTTT. V is TRBV7-3 and J is TRBJ2-3, with no clear D. The CDR3 is 15 residues long. Germline-derived CDR1 and CDR2 are SGHTA and FQGTGA. Trimming took 0 bases from V and 2 from J, leaving 9 bases between them.